This TCR beta chain derives from a study of T cell changes during pregnancy in multiple sclerosis. V was clipped by 3 bases and J by 6 bases, with 16 bases between them. Germline assignment: CDR1 MNHEY and CDR2 SMNVEV (reference sequence). The CDR3 sequence is 15 residues long. Repertoires were generated with immunoSEQ multiplex PCR, while TCRdb's copy carries only in-frame clones and drops some. The data contain about 100,000 clones, 94% of them singletons. The sequencing here drew on peripheral blood, taken before pregnancy. This chain links TRBV27 with TRBJ2-3, with D tentatively TRBD2 (6 bases). The sequence derives from a female donor with multiple sclerosis, enrolled in a pregnancy study. Here the CDR3 DNA reads TGTGCCAGCAGTTTCCGCGGGACCGCCGTGGATACGCAGTATTTT. As protein: CASSFRGTAVDTQYF.